This TCR beta chain is drawn from a study of T cell responses to AZD1222 COVID-19 vaccine. Study-wide points: Repertoires were obtained only post-peak T cell response. Spike was spanned by vaccine-associated CD4 TCRs, with dominance at 160-218 and 743-854. Seropositive status at baseline applied to only six AZD1222 recipients. Clonal diversity may have been underestimated, and the donors were mostly white British, with more females than males.

The CDR3 spans 14 residues. V was cut by 5 bases and J by 2 bases, with 12 bases left in between. Germline assignment: CDR1 MGHRA and CDR2 YSYEKL. Remarks on this clone: Its antigen remains unidentified.

Produced via immunoSEQ multiplex PCR; TCRdb's table is partial and in-frame only. The sample lists about 110,000 clones; about 93% were seen once. The chain is built from TRBV4-1 and TRBJ1-1; D is possibly TRBD1 (5 bases). Sample: peripheral blood, taken 28 days after the second AZD1222 dose. The sequence was obtained from an adult who received the AZD1222 COVID-19 vaccine. In nucleotides, the CDR3 is TGCGCCAGCAGCTCCATGGGGCTAAACACTGAAGCTTTCTTT. Amino acids: CASSSMGLNTEAFF.